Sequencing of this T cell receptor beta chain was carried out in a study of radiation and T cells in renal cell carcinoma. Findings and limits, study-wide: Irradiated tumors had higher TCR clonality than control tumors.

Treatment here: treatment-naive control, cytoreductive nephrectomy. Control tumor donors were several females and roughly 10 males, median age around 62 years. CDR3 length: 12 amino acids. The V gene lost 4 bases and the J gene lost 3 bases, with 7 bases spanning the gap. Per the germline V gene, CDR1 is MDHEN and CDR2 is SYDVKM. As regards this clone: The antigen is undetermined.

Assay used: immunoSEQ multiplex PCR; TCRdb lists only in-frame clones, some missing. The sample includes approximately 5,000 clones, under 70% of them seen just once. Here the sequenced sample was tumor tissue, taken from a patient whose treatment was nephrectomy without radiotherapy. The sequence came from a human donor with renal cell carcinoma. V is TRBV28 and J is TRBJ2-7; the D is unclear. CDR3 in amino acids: CASSSTVYEQYF. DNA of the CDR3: TGTGCCAGCAGTTCAACAGTCTACGAGCAGTACTTC. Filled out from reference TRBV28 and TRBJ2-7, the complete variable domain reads DVKVTQSSRYLVKRTGEKVFLECVQDMDHENMFWYRQDPGLGLRLIYFSYDVKMKEKGDIPEGYSVSREKKERFSLILESASTNQTSMYLCASSSTVYEQYFGPGTRLTVT.